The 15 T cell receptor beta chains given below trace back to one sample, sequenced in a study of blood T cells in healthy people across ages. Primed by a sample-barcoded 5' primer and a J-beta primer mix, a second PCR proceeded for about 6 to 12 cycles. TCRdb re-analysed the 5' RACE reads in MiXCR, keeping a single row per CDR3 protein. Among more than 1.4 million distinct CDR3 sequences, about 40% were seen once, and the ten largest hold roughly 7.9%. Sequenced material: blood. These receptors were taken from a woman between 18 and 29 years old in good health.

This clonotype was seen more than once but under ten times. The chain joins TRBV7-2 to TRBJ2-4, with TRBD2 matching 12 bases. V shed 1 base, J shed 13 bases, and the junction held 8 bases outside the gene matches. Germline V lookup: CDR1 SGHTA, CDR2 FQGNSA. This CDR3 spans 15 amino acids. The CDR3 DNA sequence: TGTGCCAGCAGCTTAGGACTAGCGGGAGCAGATGAGCAGTACTTC. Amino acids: CASSLGLAGADEQYF.

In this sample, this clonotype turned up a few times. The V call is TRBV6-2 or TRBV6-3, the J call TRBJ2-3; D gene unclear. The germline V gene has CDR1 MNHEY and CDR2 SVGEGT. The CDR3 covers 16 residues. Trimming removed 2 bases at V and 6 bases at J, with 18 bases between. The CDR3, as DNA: TGTGCCAGCAGTTACCCAGACGACGTCTCACGGGATACGCAGTATTTT. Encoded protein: CASSYPDDVSRDTQYF.

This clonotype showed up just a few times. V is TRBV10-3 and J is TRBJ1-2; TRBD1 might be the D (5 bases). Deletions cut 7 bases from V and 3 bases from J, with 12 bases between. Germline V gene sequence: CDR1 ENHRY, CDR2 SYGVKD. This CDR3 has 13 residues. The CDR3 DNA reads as TGTGCCATCACCGCGGGGCTCGACTATGGCTACACCTTC. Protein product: CAITAGLDYGYTF.

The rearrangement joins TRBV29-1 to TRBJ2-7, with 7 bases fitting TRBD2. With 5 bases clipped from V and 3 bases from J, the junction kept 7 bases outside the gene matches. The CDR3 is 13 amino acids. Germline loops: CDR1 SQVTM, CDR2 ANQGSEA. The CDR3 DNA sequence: TGCAGCGTTCACCGGGGGGAAGGCTACGAGCAGTACTTC. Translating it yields CSVHRGEGYEQYF.

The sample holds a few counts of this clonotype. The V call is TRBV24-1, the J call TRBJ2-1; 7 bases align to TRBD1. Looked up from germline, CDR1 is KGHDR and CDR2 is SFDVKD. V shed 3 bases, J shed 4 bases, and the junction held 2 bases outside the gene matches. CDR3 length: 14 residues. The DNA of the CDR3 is TGTGCCACCAGTGATACGGACAGGTACAATGAGCAGTTCTTC. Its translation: CATSDTDRYNEQFF.

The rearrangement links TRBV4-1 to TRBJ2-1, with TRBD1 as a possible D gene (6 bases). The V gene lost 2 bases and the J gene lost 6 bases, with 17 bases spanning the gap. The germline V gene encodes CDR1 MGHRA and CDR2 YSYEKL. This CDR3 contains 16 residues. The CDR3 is CASSQSRAQGRNEQFF. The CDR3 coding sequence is TGCGCCAGCAGCCAATCGCGGGCCCAGGGGCGCAATGAGCAGTTCTTC.

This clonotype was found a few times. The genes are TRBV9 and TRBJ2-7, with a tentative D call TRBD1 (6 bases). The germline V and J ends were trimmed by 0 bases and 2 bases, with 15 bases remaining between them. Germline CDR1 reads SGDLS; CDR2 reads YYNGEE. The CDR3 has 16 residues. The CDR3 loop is CASSVEGPAGAYEQYF. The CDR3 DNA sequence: TGTGCCAGCAGCGTAGAGGGTCCGGCAGGGGCCTACGAGCAGTACTTC.

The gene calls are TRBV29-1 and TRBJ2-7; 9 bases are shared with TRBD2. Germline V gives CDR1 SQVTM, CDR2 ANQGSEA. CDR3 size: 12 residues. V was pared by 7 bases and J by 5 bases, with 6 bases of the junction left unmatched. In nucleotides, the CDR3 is TGCAGCGGTGTAGCGGGGGTAAACGAGCAGTACTTC. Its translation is CSGVAGVNEQYF.

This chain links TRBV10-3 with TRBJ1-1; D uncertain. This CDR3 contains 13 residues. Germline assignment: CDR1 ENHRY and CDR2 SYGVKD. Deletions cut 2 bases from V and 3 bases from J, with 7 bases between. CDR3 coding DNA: TGTGCCATCAGTGAGGACGGAGACACTGAAGCTTTCTTT. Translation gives CAISEDGDTEAFF.

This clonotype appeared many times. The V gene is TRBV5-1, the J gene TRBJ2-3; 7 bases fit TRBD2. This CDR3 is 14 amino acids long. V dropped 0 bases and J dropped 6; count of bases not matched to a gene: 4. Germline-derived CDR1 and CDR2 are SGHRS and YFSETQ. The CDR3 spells CASSLALGGDTQYF. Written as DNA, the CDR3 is TGCGCCAGCAGCTTGGCCCTGGGAGGGGATACGCAGTATTTT.

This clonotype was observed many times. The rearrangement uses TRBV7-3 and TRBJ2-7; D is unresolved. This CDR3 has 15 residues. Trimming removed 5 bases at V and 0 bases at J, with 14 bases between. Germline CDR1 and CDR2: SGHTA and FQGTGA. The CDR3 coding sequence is TGTGCCAGCAGCAGCGACAAGGGCCTCTCCTACGAGCAGTACTTC. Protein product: CASSSDKGLSYEQYF.

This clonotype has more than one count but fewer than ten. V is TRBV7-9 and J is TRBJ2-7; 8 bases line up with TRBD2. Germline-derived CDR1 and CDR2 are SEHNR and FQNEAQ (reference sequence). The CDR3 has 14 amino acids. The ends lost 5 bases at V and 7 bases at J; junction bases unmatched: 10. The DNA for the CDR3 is TGTGCCAGCAGCCTTACTAGCGGAAGTCTGGAGCAGTACTTC. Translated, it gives CASSLTSGSLEQYF.

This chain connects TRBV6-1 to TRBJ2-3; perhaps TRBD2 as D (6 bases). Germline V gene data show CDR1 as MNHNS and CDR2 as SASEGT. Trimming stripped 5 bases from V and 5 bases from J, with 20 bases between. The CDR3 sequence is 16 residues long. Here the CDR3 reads CASSPRPGSPGDTQYF. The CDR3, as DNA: TGTGCCAGCAGTCCTCGACCCGGGAGCCCCGGAGATACGCAGTATTTT.

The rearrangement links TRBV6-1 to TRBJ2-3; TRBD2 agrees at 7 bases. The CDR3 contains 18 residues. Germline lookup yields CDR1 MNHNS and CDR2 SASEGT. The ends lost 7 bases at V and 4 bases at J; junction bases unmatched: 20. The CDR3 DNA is TGTGCCAGCACTGAGGTCCACACGCGGGAGCGGGCGGCAGATACGCAGTATTTT. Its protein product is CASTEVHTRERAADTQYF.

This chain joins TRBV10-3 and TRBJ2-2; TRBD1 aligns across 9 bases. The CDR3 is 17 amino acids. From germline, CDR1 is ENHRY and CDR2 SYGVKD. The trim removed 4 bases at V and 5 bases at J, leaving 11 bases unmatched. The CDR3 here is CAISGGTGILGTGELFF. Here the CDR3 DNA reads TGTGCCATCAGTGGTGGGACAGGGATCCTTGGGACCGGGGAGCTGTTTTTT.